The entry below gives a single T cell receptor (beta chain) sequence along with its context. This clonotype was picked up one time. It lacks a known antigen. At one end the junction does not follow the germline gene, possibly because of a read error. RNA was isolated from bulk unsorted tissue, and RNA quality was assessed with a NanoDrop ND-1000 and an Agilent 2100. Distant non-tumor tissue taken more than 3 cm from the tumor edge was used as the normal lung sample. Donors were newly diagnosed lung cancer patients admitted for thoracic surgery in China between August and November 2014, without prior chemotherapy. The study excluded patients who had received radiotherapy or chemotherapy before or who had another cancer at the same time. Surgical tissue pieces of roughly 1-2.2 cm3 were preserved in RNAlater solution and stored at -80 °C until use. The data were taken from a study of tumor and adjacent non-tumor tissue in lung cancer (dated by TCRdb to 2017 to 2018). In terms of the full investigation: Of the cohort, 11 to 12 patients had adenocarcinoma, 2 had squamous cell carcinoma and 1 had small cell lung cancer. Ages among the roughly 15 patients ranged from about 31 to 80 years, there were approximately 10 men and 5 women, and disease was at TNM stage I to III. Sequencing generated a total of some 130 million productive TCRbeta reads, averaging about 4.2 million reads per sample. The study compared bulk TCRbeta repertoires between lung tumor tissue and matched distant non-tumor lung tissue from approximately 14 lung cancer patients. Around 30 paired specimens, one tumor and one normal lung sample per patient, were profiled by TCRbeta CDR3 sequencing. Beyond this particular receptor, the publication reports: Neither the sequencing platform nor unique molecular identifiers are named or mentioned anywhere in the methods. Because peripheral blood was not sequenced, the blood TCRbeta repertoires of the lung cancer patients in the study went unexamined. Tumor tissue showed significantly greater TCR diversity (inverse Simpson) than normal lung tissue (around 450 vs 150, P = 0.0075, Mann-Whitney U test). Younger patients had significantly higher TCR diversity, and higher tumor TCR diversity was associated with shorter overall and disease-free survival. With only about 14 patients in the cohort, the authors noted that larger samples and more detailed clinical data are needed. The top 100 clones made up a significantly larger cumulative share of the repertoire in normal lung than in tumor tissue.

Library preparation employed multiplex PCR. The listed sequencing device is Illumina HiSeq 2500. Following protocols modified from ARM-PCR, the researchers constructed TCRbeta libraries through three rounds of nested PCR with primers (Table S4). PCR products of 200-500 bp were gel-excised and purified with the QIAquick gel extraction kit before sequencing. Regarding the original processing steps: Trimmomatic was used to clean the reads, FLASH was used to merge the reads into complete CDR3 sequences, and MiTCR was used to assign the reads to V(D)J germline segments. Clonal diversity was computed as the inverse Simpson's index with VDJtools. In-frame sequences lacking a premature stop codon were counted as productive reads. Clones were called with MiXCR by TCRdb after fastp trimmed the public reads at Q25, and only in-frame beta chains were retained. Each CDR3 protein gets just one entry, which takes the most common genes and DNA from the rows behind it. It is TCRdb's table, rather than the study itself, that gives the V and J calls and clone size. In this sample the table shows about 110,000 distinct CDR3 sequences, about 61% of which occur a single time. Together, the top ten hold under 20% of the sample.

CDR1 SGHNT and CDR2 YENEEA were looked up in the germline V gene. From its cysteine to its phenylalanine, the CDR3 spans 12 amino acids. Only CDR3 DNA is held: 36 bases, read in frame from base 1. Recombination linked TRBV11-3 to TRBJ1-2; confidence is insufficient to name the D gene. The receptor comes from a man in his sixties with non-small cell lung cancer. Sequencing was done on a sample of distant non-tumor lung tissue. Here the CDR3 is given as CANGLGTSGYAF. DNA sequence: TGTGCCAACGGCTTAGGCACGAGTGGCTACGCCTTC.